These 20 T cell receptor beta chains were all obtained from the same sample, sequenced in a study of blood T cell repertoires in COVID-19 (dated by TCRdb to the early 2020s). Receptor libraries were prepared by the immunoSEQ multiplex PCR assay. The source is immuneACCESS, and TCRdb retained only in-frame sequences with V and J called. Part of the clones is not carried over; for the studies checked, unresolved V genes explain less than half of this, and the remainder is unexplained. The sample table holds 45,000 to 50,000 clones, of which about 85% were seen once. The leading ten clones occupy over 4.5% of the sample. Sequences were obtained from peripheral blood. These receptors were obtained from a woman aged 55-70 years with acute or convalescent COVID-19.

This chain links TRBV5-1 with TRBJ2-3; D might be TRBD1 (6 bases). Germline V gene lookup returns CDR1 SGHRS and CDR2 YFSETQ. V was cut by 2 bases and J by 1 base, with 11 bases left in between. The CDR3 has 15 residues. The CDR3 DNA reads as TGCGCCAGCAGCTTCAGGGGCTGGGGCACAGATACGCAGTATTTT. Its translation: CASSFRGWGTDTQYF.

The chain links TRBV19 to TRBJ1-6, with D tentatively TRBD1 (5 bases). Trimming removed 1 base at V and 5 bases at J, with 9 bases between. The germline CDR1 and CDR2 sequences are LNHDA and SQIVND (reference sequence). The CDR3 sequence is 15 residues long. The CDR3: CASSIAQGNNSPLHF. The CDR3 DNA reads TGTGCCAGTAGTATAGCCCAGGGTAATAATTCACCCCTCCACTTT.

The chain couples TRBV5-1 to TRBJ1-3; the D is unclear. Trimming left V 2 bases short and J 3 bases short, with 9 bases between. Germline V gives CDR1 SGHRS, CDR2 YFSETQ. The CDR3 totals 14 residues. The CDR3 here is CASSFNGDGNTIYF. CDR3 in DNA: TGCGCCAGCAGCTTTAACGGGGATGGAAACACCATATATTTT.

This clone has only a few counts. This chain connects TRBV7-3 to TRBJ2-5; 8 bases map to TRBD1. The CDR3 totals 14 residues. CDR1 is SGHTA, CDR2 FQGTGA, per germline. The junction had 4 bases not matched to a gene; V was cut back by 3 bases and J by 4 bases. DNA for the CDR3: TGTGCCAGCAGCTTTACCGGGACAGGAGAGACCCAGTACTTC. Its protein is CASSFTGTGETQYF.

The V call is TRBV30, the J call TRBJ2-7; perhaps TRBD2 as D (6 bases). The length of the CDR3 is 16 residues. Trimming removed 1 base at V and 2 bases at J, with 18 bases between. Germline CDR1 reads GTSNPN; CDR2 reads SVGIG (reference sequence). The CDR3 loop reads CAWSGGRKSSPYEQYF. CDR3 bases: TGTGCCTGGAGTGGTGGGAGGAAATCCTCTCCCTACGAGCAGTACTTC. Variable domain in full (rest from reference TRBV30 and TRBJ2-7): SQTIHQWPATLVQPVGSPLSLECTVEGTSNPNLYWYRQAAGRGLQLLFYSVGIGQISSEVPQNLSASRPQDRQFILSSKKLLLSDSGFYLCAWSGGRKSSPYEQYFGPGTRLTVT.

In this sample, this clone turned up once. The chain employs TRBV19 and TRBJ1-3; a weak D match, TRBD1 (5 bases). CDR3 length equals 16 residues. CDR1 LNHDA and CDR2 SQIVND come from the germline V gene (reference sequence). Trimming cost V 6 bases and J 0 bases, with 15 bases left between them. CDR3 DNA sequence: TGTGCCAGTAGGATGGACGGGACTGGCTCTGGAAACACCATATATTTT. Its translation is CASRMDGTGSGNTIYF. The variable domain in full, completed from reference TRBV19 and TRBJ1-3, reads DGGITQSPKYLFRKEGQNVTLSCEQNLNHDAMYWYRQDPGQGLRLIYYSQIVNDFQKGDIAEGYSVSREKKESFPLTVTSAQKNPTAFYLCASRMDGTGSGNTIYFGEGSWLTVV.

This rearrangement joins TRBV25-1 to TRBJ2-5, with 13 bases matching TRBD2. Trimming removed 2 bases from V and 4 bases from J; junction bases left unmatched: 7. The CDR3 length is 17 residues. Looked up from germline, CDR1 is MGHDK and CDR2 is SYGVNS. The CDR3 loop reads CASSERTSGRGGETQYF. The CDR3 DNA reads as TGTGCCAGCAGTGAACGGACTAGCGGGAGAGGAGGAGAGACCCAGTACTTC. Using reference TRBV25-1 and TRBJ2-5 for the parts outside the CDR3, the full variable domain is EADIYQTPRYLVIGTGKKITLECSQTMGHDKMYWYQQDPGMELHLIHYSYGVNSTEKGDLSSESTVSRIRTEHFPLTLESARPSHTSQYLCASSERTSGRGGETQYFGPGTRLLVL.

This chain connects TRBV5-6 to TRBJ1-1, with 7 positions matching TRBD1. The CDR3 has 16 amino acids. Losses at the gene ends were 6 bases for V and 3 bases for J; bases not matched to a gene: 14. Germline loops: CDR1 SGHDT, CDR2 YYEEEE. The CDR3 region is CASTLRQGVGHTEAFF. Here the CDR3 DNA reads TGTGCCAGCACCCTGAGGCAGGGGGTAGGACACACTGAAGCTTTCTTT.

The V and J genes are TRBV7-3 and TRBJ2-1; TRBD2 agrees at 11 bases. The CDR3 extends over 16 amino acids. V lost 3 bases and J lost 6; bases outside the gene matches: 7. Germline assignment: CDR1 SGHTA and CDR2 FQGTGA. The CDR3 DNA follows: TGTGCCAGCAGCTTCGCGGGGGGACTAGCGGTCAATGAGCAGTTCTTC. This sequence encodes CASSFAGGLAVNEQFF.

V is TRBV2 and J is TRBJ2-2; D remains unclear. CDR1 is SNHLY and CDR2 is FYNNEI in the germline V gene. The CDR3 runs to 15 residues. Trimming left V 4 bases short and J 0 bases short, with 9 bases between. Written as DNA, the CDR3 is TGTGCCAGCAGTGTCCAGGCTACGAACACCGGGGAGCTGTTTTTT. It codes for CASSVQATNTGELFF.

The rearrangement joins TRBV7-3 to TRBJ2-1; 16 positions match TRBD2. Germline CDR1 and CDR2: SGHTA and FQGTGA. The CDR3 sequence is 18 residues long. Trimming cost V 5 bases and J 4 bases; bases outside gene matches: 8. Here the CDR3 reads CASSPTGTSGRGYNEQFF. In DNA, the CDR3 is TGTGCCAGCAGCCCAACCGGGACTAGCGGGAGGGGTTACAATGAGCAGTTCTTC.

CDR3 in amino acids: CASSRGLGYEQYF. The CDR3 DNA reads TGTGCCAGCTCACGGGGACTGGGCTACGAGCAGTACTTC. This rearrangement joins TRBV18 to TRBJ2-7, with D possibly TRBD2 on 6 matching bases. The V and J ends lost 4 bases and 3 bases respectively, with 10 bases between them. CDR3 length equals 13 residues. The V gene's germline CDR1 is KGHSH and CDR2 LQKENI.

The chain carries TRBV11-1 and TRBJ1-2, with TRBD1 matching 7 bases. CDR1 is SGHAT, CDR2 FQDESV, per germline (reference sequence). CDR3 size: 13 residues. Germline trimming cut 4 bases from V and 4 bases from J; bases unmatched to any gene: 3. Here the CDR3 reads CASSSTGPYGYTF. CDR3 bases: TGTGCCAGCAGCTCGACAGGGCCCTATGGCTACACCTTC.

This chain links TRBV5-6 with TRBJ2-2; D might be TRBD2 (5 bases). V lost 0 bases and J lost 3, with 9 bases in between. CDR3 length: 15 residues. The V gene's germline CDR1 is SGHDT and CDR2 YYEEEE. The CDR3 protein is CASSLGGLDTGELFF. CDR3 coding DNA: TGTGCCAGCAGCTTGGGAGGGTTGGACACCGGGGAGCTGTTTTTT.

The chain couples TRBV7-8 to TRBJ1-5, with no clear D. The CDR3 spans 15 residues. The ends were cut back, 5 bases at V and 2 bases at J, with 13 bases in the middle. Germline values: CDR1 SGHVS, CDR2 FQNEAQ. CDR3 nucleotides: TGTGCCAGCAGCCCTTTGGCTGAGGGCAATCAGCCCCAGCATTTT. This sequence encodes CASSPLAEGNQPQHF.

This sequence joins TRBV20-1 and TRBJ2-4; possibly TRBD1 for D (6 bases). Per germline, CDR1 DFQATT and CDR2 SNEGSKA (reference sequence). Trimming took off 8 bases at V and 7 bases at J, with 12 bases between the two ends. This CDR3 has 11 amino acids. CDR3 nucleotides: TGCAGTCTGGCCAGGGGCAACATTCAGTACTTC. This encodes CSLARGNIQYF.

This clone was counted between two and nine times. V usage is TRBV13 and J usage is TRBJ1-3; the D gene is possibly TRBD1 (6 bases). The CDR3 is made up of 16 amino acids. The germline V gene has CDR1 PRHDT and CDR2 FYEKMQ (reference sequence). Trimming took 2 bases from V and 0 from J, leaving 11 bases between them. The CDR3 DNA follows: TGTGCCAGCAGCTTAACCGGGACATACTCTGGAAACACCATATATTTT. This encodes CASSLTGTYSGNTIYF.

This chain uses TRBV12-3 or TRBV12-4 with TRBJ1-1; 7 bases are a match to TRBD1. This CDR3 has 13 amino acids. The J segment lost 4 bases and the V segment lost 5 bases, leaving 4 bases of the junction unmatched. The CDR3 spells CASSQTGLTEAFF. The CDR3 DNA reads TGTGCCAGCAGTCAGACAGGGCTCACTGAAGCTTTCTTT.

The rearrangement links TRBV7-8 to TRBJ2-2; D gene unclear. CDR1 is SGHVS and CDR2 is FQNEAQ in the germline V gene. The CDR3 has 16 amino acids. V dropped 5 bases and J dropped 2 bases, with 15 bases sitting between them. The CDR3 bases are TGTGCCAGCAGCACCCGAGAGCTAATTAACACCGGGGAGCTGTTTTTT. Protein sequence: CASSTRELINTGELFF.

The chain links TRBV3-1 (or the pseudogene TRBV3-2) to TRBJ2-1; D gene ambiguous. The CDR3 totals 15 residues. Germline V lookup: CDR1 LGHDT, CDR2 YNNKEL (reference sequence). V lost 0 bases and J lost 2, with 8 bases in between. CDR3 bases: TGTGCCAGCAGCCAAGAGCGAGAGACCTACAATGAGCAGTTCTTC. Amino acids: CASSQERETYNEQFF.